The clone carrying this T cell receptor beta chain was observed a handful of times. What it binds is unknown. The data derive from a study of immune heterogeneity within non-small cell lung tumors. Study background: Squamous cell carcinomas accounted for a few of the tumors, non-squamous carcinomas for 10, and 1 was not otherwise specified.

The CDR3 contains 15 residues. J gave up 6 bases and V 6 bases, and 10 bases lay outside the gene matches. CDR1 and CDR2 from the germline V gene are MNHNS and SASEGT. The study's findings and limits: Local tumor mutational burden and local T-cell repertoire clonality showed a moderate significant correlation, R about 0.3. Within a patient, dominant CDR3 beta clonotypes were shared across sites, though different locations had unique frequent clones.

TCR beta CDR3 amplification used multiplex PCR with 32 V and 13 J primers. TCRdb re-derived calls from the multiplex PCR reads in MiXCR, one entry per CDR3 protein. In the table there are over 20,000 distinct CDR3 sequences, under 30% of which are singletons. Bulk tumor genomic DNA was the template, and each sample received 450 to 650 ng. Multiple biopsies spaced far apart were taken from each primary tumor during surgery. Untreated, newly diagnosed non-small cell lung cancer patients underwent curative surgery. The sequence derives from a man aged 35-49 years with non-small cell lung cancer. Sequenced input: lung tumor tissue. The V call is TRBV6-1, the J call TRBJ2-2, with TRBD1 matching 7 bases. The CDR3 DNA sequence: TGTGCCAGCAGACGTGCCAGGGGGTTCGCCGGGGAGCTGTTTTTT. This translates into CASRRARGFAGELFF.